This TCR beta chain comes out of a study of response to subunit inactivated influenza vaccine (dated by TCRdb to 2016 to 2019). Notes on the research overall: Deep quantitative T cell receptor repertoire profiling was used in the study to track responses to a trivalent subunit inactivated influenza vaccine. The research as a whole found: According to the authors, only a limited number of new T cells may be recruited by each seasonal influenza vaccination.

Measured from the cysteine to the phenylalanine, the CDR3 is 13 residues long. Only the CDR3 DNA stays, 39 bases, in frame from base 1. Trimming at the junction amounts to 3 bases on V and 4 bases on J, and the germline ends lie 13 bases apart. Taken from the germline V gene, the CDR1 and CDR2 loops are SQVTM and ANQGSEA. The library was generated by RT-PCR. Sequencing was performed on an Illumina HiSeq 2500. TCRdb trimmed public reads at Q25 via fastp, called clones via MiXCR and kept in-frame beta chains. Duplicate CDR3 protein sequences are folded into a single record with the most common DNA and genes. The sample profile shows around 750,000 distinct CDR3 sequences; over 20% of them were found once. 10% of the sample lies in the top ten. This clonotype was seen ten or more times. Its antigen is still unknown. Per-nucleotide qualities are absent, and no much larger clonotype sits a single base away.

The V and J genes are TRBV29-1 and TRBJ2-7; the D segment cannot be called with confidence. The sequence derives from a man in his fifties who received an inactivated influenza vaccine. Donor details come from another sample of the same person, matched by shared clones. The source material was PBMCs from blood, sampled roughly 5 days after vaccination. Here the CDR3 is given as CSVDSSTPYEQYF. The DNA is TGCAGCGTTGATTCCAGTACCCCTTACGAGCAGTACTTC.